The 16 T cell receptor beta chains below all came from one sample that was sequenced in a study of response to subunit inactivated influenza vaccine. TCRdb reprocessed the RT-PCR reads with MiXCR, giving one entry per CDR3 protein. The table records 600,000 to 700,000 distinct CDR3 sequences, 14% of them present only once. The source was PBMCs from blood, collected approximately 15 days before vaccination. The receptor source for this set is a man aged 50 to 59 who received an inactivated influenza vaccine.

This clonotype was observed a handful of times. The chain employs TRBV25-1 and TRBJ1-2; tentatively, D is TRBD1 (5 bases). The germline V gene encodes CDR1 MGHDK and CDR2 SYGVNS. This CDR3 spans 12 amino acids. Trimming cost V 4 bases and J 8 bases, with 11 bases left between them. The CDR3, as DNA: TGTGCCAGCAGTGGAGGGGATAACGGCTACACCTTC. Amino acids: CASSGGDNGYTF.

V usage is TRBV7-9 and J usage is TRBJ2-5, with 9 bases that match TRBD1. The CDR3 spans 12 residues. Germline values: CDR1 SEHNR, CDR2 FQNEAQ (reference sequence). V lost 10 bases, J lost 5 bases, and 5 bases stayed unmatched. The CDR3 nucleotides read TGTGCCATAAACAGGGGGCGGGAGACCCAGTACTTC. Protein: CAINRGRETQYF.

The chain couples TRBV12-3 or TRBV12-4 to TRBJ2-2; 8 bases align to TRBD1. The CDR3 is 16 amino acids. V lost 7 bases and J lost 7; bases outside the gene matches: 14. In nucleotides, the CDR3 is TGTGCCAGCACTTTTTTAGTACAGGGGGGAAACGGGGAGCTGTTTTTT. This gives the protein CASTFLVQGGNGELFF.

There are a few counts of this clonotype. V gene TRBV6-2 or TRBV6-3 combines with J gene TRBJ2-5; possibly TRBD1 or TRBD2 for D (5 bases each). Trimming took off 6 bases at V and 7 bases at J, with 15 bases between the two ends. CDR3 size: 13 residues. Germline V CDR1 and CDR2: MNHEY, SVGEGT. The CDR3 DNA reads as TGTGCCAGCAGCAGACCGGGGCGTGGGACCCAGTACTTC. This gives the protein CASSRPGRGTQYF.

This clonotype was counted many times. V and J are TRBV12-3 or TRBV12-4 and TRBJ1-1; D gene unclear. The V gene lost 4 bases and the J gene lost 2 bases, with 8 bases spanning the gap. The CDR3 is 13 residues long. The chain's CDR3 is CASSWTPNTEAFF. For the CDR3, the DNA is TGTGCCAGCAGTTGGACGCCCAACACTGAAGCTTTCTTT.

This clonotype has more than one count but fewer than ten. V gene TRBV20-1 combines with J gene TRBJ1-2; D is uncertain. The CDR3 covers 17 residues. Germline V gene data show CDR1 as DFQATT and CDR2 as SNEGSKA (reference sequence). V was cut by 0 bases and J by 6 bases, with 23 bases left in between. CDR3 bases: TGCAGTGCTAGAGATCTGGACCCGGGCGTCCTTCTCGATGGCTACACCTTC. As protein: CSARDLDPGVLLDGYTF.

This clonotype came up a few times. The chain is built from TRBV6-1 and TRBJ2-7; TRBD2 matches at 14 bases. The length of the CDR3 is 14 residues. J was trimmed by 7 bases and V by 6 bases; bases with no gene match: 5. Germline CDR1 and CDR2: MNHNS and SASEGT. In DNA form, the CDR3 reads TGTGCCAGCAGGGGACTAGCGGGAGTTAAGGAGCAGTACTTC. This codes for CASRGLAGVKEQYF.

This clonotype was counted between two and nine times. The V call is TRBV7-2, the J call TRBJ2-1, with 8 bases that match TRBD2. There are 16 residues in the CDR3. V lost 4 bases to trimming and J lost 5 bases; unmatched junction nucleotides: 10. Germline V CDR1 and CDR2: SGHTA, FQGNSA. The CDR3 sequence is CASSSGTGLGHNEQFF. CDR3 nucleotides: TGTGCCAGCAGCTCAGGGACGGGACTAGGGCACAATGAGCAGTTCTTC.

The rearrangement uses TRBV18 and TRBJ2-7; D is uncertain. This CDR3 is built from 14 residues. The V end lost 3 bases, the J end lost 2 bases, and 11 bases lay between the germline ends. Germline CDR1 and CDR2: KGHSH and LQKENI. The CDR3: CASSPKGTPYEQYF. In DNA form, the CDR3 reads TGTGCCAGCTCACCTAAAGGAACGCCCTACGAGCAGTACTTC.

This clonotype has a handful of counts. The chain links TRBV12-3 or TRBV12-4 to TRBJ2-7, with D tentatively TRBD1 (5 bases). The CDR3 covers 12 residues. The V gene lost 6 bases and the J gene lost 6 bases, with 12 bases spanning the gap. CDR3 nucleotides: TGTGCCAGCAGCTCCAGGGTGGGCGAGCAGTACTTC. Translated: CASSSRVGEQYF.

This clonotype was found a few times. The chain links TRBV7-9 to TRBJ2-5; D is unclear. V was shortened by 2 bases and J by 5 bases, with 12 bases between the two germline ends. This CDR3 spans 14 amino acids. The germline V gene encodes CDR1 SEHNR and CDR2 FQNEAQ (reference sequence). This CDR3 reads CASSLISMGETQYF. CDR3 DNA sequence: TGTGCCAGCAGCTTAATCTCGATGGGGGAGACCCAGTACTTC.

CDR3 loop: CASSESYRGVGYTF. For the CDR3, the DNA is TGTGCCAGCAGTGAATCTTACAGGGGTGTTGGCTACACCTTC. This sequence joins TRBV25-1 and TRBJ1-2, with 7 bases aligning to TRBD1. Germline V CDR1 and CDR2: MGHDK, SYGVNS. CDR3 length: 14 amino acids. V shed 1 base, J shed 7 bases, and the junction held 6 bases outside the gene matches.

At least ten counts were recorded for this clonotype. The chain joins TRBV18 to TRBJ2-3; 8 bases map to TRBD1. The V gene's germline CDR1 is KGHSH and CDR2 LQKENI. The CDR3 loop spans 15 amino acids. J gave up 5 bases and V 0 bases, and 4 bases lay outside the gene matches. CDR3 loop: CASSPPRGQGDTQYF. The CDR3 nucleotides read TGTGCCAGCTCACCACCCAGGGGGCAGGGAGATACGCAGTATTTT.

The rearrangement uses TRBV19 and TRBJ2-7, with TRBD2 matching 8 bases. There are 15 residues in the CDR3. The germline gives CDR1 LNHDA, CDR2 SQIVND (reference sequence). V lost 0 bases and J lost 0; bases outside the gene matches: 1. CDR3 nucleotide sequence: TGTGCCAGTAGTATAGACAGCGGGGGCTCCTACGAGCAGTACTTC. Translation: CASSIDSGGSYEQYF.

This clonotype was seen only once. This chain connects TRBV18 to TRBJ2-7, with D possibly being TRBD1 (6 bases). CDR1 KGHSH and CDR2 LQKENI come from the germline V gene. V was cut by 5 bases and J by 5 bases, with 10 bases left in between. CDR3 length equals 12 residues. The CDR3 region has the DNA TGTGCCAGCTCAGCGGACAGCCACGAGCAGTACTTC. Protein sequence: CASSADSHEQYF.

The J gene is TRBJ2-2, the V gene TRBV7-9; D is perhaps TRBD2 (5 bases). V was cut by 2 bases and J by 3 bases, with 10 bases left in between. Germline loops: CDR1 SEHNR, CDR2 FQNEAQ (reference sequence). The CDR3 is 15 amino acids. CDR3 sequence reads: CASSLRSGDTGELFF. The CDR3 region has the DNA TGTGCCAGCAGCTTACGAAGCGGAGACACCGGGGAGCTGTTTTTT.